The rows below give T cell receptor beta chains drawn from one sample of a study of shared clonotypes between healthy human individuals. Here immunoSEQ multiplex PCR was the method, and the copy in TCRdb shows in-frame clones only, minus some. The sample lists more than 2,000,000 clones; more than 80% were seen once. Source material: naive CD4+ T cells from PBMCs. The receptors were sampled from a man in his late teens or twenties in good health. Some clones in this sample may be carry-over from other donors' samples. Each CDR3 is given with its conserved first and last residue. A D gene is named only where the DNA matches it firmly.

length	V	J	D	CDR3	DNA
13	TRBV11-3	TRBJ2-2	.	CASSLTRVGELFF	TGTGCCAGCAGCTTAACGAGGGTCGGGGAGCTGTTTTTT
20	TRBV5-1	TRBJ2-3	TRBD2	CASSLLGWTSGGSAPDTQYF	TGCGCCAGCAGCCTCCTAGGTTGGACTAGCGGGGGCTCCGCTCCAGATACGCAGTATTTT
13	TRBV5-1	TRBJ2-1	TRBD1	CASSLGQGPQQFF	TGCGCCAGCAGCCTCGGACAGGGGCCCCAGCAGTTCTTC
15	TRBV5-8	TRBJ2-1	TRBD2	CASSFRASGKGEQFF	TGTGCCAGCAGCTTTCGGGCTAGCGGGAAAGGTGAGCAGTTCTTC
14	TRBV6-5	TRBJ2-2	TRBD1	CASSRTGETGELFF	TGTGCCAGCAGCCGGACAGGGGAGACCGGGGAGCTGTTTTTT
15	TRBV6-6	TRBJ2-5	.	CASSYGQLQQETQYF	TGTGCCAGCAGCTATGGACAGCTTCAGCAAGAGACCCAGTACTTC
14	TRBV9	TRBJ2-3	.	CASSTHPMTDTQYF	TGTGCCAGCAGCACCCACCCTATGACAGATACGCAGTATTTT
14	TRBV6-6	TRBJ2-7	.	CASSSMGMGSRQYF	TGTGCCAGCAGTTCCATGGGAATGGGGAGCAGGCAGTACTTC
14	TRBV7-2	TRBJ1-5	.	CASSFLRGGQPQHF	TGTGCCAGCAGCTTCCTTCGGGGAGGTCAGCCCCAGCATTTT
11	TRBV6-5	TRBJ2-7	.	CASRSGIEQYF	TGTGCCAGCAGATCGGGAATCGAGCAGTACTTC
14	TRBV2	TRBJ2-5	.	CASTPGGRGETQYF	TGTGCCAGCACCCCCGGAGGTAGGGGAGAGACCCAGTACTTC
16	TRBV7-2	TRBJ2-2	.	CASSLGWWGNTGELFF	TGTGCCAGCAGCTTAGGTTGGTGGGGGAACACCGGGGAGCTGTTTTTT
14	TRBV2	TRBJ1-1	.	CASSEARGHTEAFF	TGTGCCAGCAGTGAAGCGAGAGGTCACACTGAAGCTTTCTTT
16	TRBV5-4	TRBJ2-3	TRBD2	CASRPYSGRSTDTQYF	TGTGCCAGCAGACCCTATAGCGGGAGGAGCACAGATACGCAGTATTTT
16	TRBV6-1	TRBJ2-1	.	CASSERAWGAWDEQFF	TGTGCCAGCAGTGAGCGGGCCTGGGGGGCATGGGATGAGCAGTTCTTC
13	TRBV29-1	TRBJ1-2	TRBD1	CSVGGTGVYGYTF	TGCAGCGTTGGGGGGACAGGGGTCTATGGCTACACCTTC
14	TRBV19	TRBJ2-1	.	CASSVARGGNEQFF	TGTGCCAGTAGTGTCGCGCGGGGTGGCAATGAGCAGTTCTTC